This T cell receptor (beta chain) was profiled in a study of cytotoxic CD8 clonotypes in ibrutinib-treated CLL. This clone has a handful of counts. Repertoires were generated with immunoSEQ multiplex PCR, while TCRdb's copy carries only in-frame clones and drops some. The sample lists about 17,000 clones; about 61% were seen once. This CDR3 is built from 14 residues. The germline gives CDR1 ENHRY, CDR2 SYGVKD. The J segment lost 6 bases and the V segment lost 6 bases, leaving 7 bases of the junction unmatched. The sequences come from PBMCs, collected after 12 months of ibrutinib treatment. The rearrangement links TRBV10-3 to TRBJ1-2; TRBD1 agrees at 10 bases. The source is a human donor with chronic lymphocytic leukemia. CDR3 amino acids: CAIRNSGTGDGYTF. The CDR3 DNA reads TGTGCCATCAGAAACTCCGGGACAGGGGATGGCTACACCTTC.